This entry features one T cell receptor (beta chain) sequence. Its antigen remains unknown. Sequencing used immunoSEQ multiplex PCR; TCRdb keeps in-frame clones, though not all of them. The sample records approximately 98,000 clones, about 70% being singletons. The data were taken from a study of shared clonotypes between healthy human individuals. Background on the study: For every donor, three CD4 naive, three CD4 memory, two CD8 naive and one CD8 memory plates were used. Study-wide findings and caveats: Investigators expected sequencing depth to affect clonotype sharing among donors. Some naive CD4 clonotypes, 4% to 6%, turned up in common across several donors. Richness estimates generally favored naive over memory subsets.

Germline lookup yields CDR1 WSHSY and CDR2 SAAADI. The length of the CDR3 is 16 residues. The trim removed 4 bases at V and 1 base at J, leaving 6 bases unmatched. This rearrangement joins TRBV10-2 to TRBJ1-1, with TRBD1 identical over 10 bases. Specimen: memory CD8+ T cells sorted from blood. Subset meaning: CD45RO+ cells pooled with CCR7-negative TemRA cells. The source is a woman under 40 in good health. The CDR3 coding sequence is TGCGCCAGCAGTGTGACAGGGGGCGCGGGGAACACTGAAGCTTTCTTT. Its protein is CASSVTGGAGNTEAFF.